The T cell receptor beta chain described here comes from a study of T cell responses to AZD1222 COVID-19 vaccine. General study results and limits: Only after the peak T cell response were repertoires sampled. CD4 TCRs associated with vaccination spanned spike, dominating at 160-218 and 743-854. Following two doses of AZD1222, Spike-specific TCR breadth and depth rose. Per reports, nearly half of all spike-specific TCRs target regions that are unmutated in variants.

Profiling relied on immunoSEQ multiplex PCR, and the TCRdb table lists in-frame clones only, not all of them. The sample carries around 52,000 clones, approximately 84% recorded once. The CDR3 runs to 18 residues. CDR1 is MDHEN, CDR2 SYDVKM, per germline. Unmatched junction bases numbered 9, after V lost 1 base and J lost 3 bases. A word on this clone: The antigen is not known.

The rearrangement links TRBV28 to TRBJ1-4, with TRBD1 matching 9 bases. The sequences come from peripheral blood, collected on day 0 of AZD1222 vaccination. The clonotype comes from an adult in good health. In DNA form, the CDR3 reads TGTGCCAGCAGTTTATTCGGGACAGGGTACGGATCTAATGAAAAACTGTTTTTT. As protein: CASSLFGTGYGSNEKLFF. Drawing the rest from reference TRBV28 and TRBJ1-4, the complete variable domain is DVKVTQSSRYLVKRTGEKVFLECVQDMDHENMFWYRQDPGLGLRLIYFSYDVKMKEKGDIPEGYSVSREKKERFSLILESASTNQTSMYLCASSLFGTGYGSNEKLFFGSGTQLSVL.